The 17 T cell receptor beta chains reported below all come from one sample, sequenced in a study of blood T cells in healthy people across ages. A second PCR, run for about 6 to 11 cycles, used a sample-barcoded 5' primer plus a J-beta primer mix. One entry per CDR3 protein, called by TCRdb with MiXCR from the 5' RACE reads. The sample has around 790,000 distinct CDR3 sequences, approximately 44% seen once. The specimen sequenced was blood. Receptors were obtained from a man between 60 and 75 years old in good health.

About this clonotype itself: One junction end does not reproduce the germline sequence, and a read error may be involved. This rearrangement joins TRBV18 to TRBJ1-1; 8 nucleotides line up with TRBD1. From germline, CDR1 is KGHSH and CDR2 LQKENI. The CDR3 has 14 residues. The CDR3 here is CASWEPGQVPEAFF. The DNA of the CDR3 is TGTGCTAGCTGGGAACCGGGACAGGTCCCTGAAGCTTTCTTT.

The count of this clonotype is one. The V and J genes are TRBV9 and TRBJ2-4; no firm D call. CDR3 length equals 15 residues. The germline V gene has CDR1 SGDLS and CDR2 YYNGEE. Trimming stripped 0 bases from V and 7 bases from J, with 14 bases between. The CDR3 DNA follows: TGTGCCAGCAGCGTAGATCGTGGGCCCGGGAACATTCAGTACTTC. As protein: CASSVDRGPGNIQYF.

This clonotype was observed a few times. V usage is TRBV5-1 and J usage is TRBJ2-7; TRBD1 matches at 7 bases. The length of the CDR3 is 13 residues. Germline V gene lookup returns CDR1 SGHRS and CDR2 YFSETQ. Germline trimming cut 5 bases from V and 2 bases from J; bases unmatched to any gene: 4. The CDR3 here is CASRGTAAYEQYF. CDR3 DNA: TGCGCCAGCAGGGGGACAGCTGCCTACGAGCAGTACTTC.

On this clonotype: This sequence may be a read error, since a much larger clone differs from it by one base. This chain connects TRBV5-1 to TRBJ1-6; D gene ambiguous. Germline CDR1 and CDR2: SGHRS and YFSETQ. The CDR3 length is 15 residues. The ends were cut back, 2 bases at V and 12 bases at J, with 18 bases in the middle. CDR3 nucleotides: TGCGCCAGCAGCTTAGGCGGACTAGCTGATTTACCCCTCCACTTT. Its protein product is CASSLGGLADLPLHF.

Only a few counts were recorded for this clonotype. The V and J genes are TRBV5-1 and TRBJ2-3; 8 bases are shared with TRBD2. The CDR3 covers 15 residues. Per germline, CDR1 SGHRS and CDR2 YFSETQ. V shed 0 bases, J shed 4 bases, and the junction held 4 bases outside the gene matches. CDR3 sequence (DNA): TGCGCCAGCAGCTTGGCCTCGCGGGGGGCAGATACGCAGTATTTT. Amino acid sequence: CASSLASRGADTQYF.

This clonotype has a handful of counts. V usage is TRBV15 and J usage is TRBJ1-6; D is unresolved. V was shortened by 0 bases and J by 0 bases, with 9 bases between the two germline ends. This CDR3 has 17 amino acids. In germline, CDR1 is LNHNV, CDR2 YYDKDF (reference sequence). The DNA for the CDR3 is TGTGCCACCAGCAGAGATTTTACTAGCTCCTATAATTCACCCCTCCACTTT. Its protein is CATSRDFTSSYNSPLHF.

This clonotype has more than one count but fewer than ten. The rearrangement links TRBV7-2 to TRBJ2-3; D perhaps matches TRBD2 (7 bases). CDR3 size: 15 residues. Germline CDR1 is SGHTA and CDR2 is FQGNSA. Trimming shortened V by 5 bases and J by 4 bases, and 16 bases separated the two germline ends. CDR3 in amino acids: CASSPGGGAADTQYF. Written as DNA, the CDR3 is TGTGCCAGCAGCCCGGGTGGGGGGGCCGCAGATACGCAGTATTTT.

The chain couples TRBV6-1 to TRBJ1-6, with D tentatively TRBD1 (5 bases). The CDR3 totals 17 residues. Germline V lookup: CDR1 MNHNS, CDR2 SASEGT. The ends were cut back, 2 bases at V and 0 bases at J, with 11 bases in the middle. CDR3 residues: CASSELPGTSYNSPLHF. In DNA, the CDR3 is TGTGCCAGCAGTGAACTACCGGGGACCTCCTATAATTCACCCCTCCACTTT.

The chain recombines TRBV18 with TRBJ2-7; TRBD2 matches 7 bases. The CDR3 sequence is 14 residues long. Germline V gene sequence: CDR1 KGHSH, CDR2 LQKENI. V lost 3 bases, J lost 10 bases, and 12 bases stayed unmatched. CDR3: CASSPDGGRDVQYF. CDR3 nucleotide sequence: TGTGCCAGCTCACCGGACGGAGGGAGGGACGTTCAGTACTTC.

This clonotype turned up a few times. The J gene is TRBJ2-1, the V gene TRBV6-6, with unresolved D. Germline V CDR1 and CDR2: MNHNY, SVGAGI (reference sequence). CDR3 length equals 15 residues. Trimming took off 2 bases at V and 7 bases at J, with 15 bases between the two ends. Written as DNA, the CDR3 is TGTGCCAGCAGTTACGGAACAGCCCGAGGAAATGAGCAGTTCTTC. This codes for CASSYGTARGNEQFF.

This clonotype showed up just a few times. The rearrangement links TRBV7-2 to TRBJ2-5; TRBD2 is a possible D gene (7 bases). The germline V gene encodes CDR1 SGHTA and CDR2 FQGNSA. The germline V and J ends were trimmed by 3 bases and 5 bases, with 16 bases remaining between them. The CDR3 covers 15 residues. CDR3 bases: TGTGCCAGCAGCTTTCTAGGGGGGGCGCTTGAGACCCAGTACTTC. Protein product: CASSFLGGALETQYF.

Notes on this clonotype: Mismatch with germline at one junction end may stem from a read error. V and J are TRBV7-9 and TRBJ2-7; 7 positions match TRBD1. The end of the DNA fits TRBJ2-5 better, so the J call may be wrong. The CDR3 covers 15 residues. The germline V gene has CDR1 SEHNR and CDR2 FQNEAQ (reference sequence). CDR3 in DNA: TGTGCCAGCAGCTTAGCAGGGGGCCCACAAGGGACCCAGTACTTC. It encodes CASSLAGGPQGTQYF.

This chain uses TRBV5-8 with TRBJ2-5, with 9 bases identical to TRBD1. Germline V gives CDR1 SGHTS, CDR2 YDEGEE. This CDR3 spans 15 amino acids. Trimming at V came to 4 bases and at J to 5 bases, leaving 9 bases not matched to a gene. DNA of the CDR3: TGTGCCAGCAGCCTCCCGGGACAGGGATTTGAGACCCAGTACTTC. Protein: CASSLPGQGFETQYF. The entire variable domain, with the rest obtained from reference TRBV5-8 and TRBJ2-5, is as follows: EAGVTQSPTHLIKTRGQQATLRCSPISGHTSVYWYQQALGLGLQFLLWYDEGEERNRGNFPPRFSGRQFPNYSSELNVNALELEDSALYLCASSLPGQGFETQYFGPGTRLLVL.

The chain recombines TRBV14 with TRBJ2-3; D possibly corresponds to TRBD1 (5 bases). Germline CDR1 is SGHDN and CDR2 is FVKESK. The CDR3 length is 16 residues. Trimming took off 1 base at V and 6 bases at J, with 17 bases between the two ends. The CDR3 DNA reads as TGTGCCAGCAGCCAAGTGGGCCACAGGCCCGCGGATACGCAGTATTTT. It translates to CASSQVGHRPADTQYF.

The chain is built from TRBV2 and TRBJ2-7; D remains unclear. Germline CDR1 reads SNHLY; CDR2 reads FYNNEI. The CDR3 runs 14 residues. V lost 2 bases to trimming and J lost 1 base, with 9 bases between them. The CDR3 region has the DNA TGTGCCAGCAGTGAAATTCCTACATCCTACGAGCAGTACTTC. It codes for CASSEIPTSYEQYF. The variable domain in full, with the rest retrieved from reference TRBV2 and TRBJ2-7, is EPEVTQTPSHQVTQMGQEVILRCVPISNHLYFYWYRQILGQKVEFLVSFYNNEISEKSEIFDDQFSVERPDGSNFTLKIRSTKLEDSAMYFCASSEIPTSYEQYFGPGTRLTVT.

The chain has TRBV5-5 and TRBJ2-5, with no clear D. The CDR3 runs to 13 residues. Germline CDR1 and CDR2: SGHKS and YYEKEE (reference sequence). V was pared by 0 bases and J by 11 bases, with 14 bases between. The CDR3 bases are TGTGCCAGCAGCTTGGGACGTATGAATGAGCAGTACTTC. Protein: CASSLGRMNEQYF.

This chain connects TRBV7-2 to TRBJ1-2; no firm D call. The CDR3 spans 12 residues. Trimming stripped 0 bases from V and 8 bases from J, with 7 bases between. CDR1 and CDR2 from the germline V gene are SGHTA and FQGNSA. The CDR3 sequence is CASSLAVGGYTF. CDR3 DNA: TGTGCCAGCAGCTTAGCGGTAGGAGGCTACACCTTC.